A selection of T cell receptor beta chains follows, all from one sample in a study of neurological immune-mediated disorders. TCRdb itself ran the 5' RACE reads through MiXCR, one entry per CDR3 protein. Counted here are 20,000 to 25,000 distinct CDR3 sequences, about 13% occurring once; the ten biggest clones make up roughly 5%. The specimen was CD4+ T cells from blood. The source of these receptors is a female donor with HTLV-1-associated myelopathy (HAM/TSP). The conserved cysteine and the conserved F or W are not part of the CDR3 here. The D gene is left open where the match is weak.

CDR3,D,V
ASSVESRGGTQY,NA,TRBV9
ASSIGRRDTQY,NA,TRBV19
SISFFTGLRYNEQF,NA,TRBV7-8
SARVHTKFAGGGDTQY,TRBD2,TRBV20-1
ASNSDSGTSYEQY,NA,TRBV28
ASMGTTSPGETQY,NA,TRBV25-1
ANSLDPTYTQY,NA,TRBV7-9
SASGQGSSYEQY,TRBD1,TRBV20-1
ASSPGLAGPGKNIQY,TRBD2,TRBV5-1
ASSQLAGELF,NA,TRBV3-1
ASRTLEALTIGYT,NA,TRBV5-6
SASSAGRGFNNQTQH,NA,TRBV20-1
ASGFGSTGVVGETQY,TRBD1,TRBV12-5
ASSSRTGTYEQY,TRBD1,TRBV5-6
SVDQRNEQF,NA,TRBV29-1
ASSDWASGDNEQF,TRBD2,TRBV25-1
ASSPLDLTDTQY,NA,TRBV5-1
ASSLGTSGGNPQETQY,TRBD2,TRBV5-1
AWSDQGEKLF,NA,TRBV30
VIRGLAGADTQY,TRBD2,TRBV6-5
ASSRYPPGRENTEAF,NA,TRBV7-7
SALRGAGVGEQY,TRBD2,TRBV20-1
ASSLDGQAPGYGYT,TRBD1,TRBV7-6
ASSLWVPSGGAGRGTEAF,NA,TRBV5-1
SVTGAPLAGMKYEQF,TRBD2,TRBV29-1
SARDAGAYNEQF,NA,TRBV20-1
ASSLGPGTQY,NA,TRBV12-3/TRBV12-4
SARDLSRDSALPVAF,TRBD1,TRBV20-1
ASSPGSQGGEQY,NA,TRBV18
ASSLTGVGYEQY,NA,TRBV7-2
ASSPTWDHTDTQY,NA,TRBV4-1
ASLRPGLNTDTQY,TRBD2,TRBV28
ASSLEGNDYYGYT,NA,TRBV5-1
RPGSGKTNTEAF,NA,TRBV20-1
AISDGGAGGRIDTQY,TRBD2,TRBV10-3
ASREGGRHNEQF,TRBD1,TRBV28
AISEVTGRSSYNEQF,TRBD1,TRBV10-3
ASSLEWDRQNTEAF,TRBD1,TRBV5-6
SARGFHEQY,NA,TRBV20-1
ASSQEGGLNEKLF,NA,TRBV3-1
ASSPGQGTYTGELF,TRBD1,TRBV6-5
ASSRDSPMNTGELF,TRBD1,TRBV5-1